This entry is about one T cell receptor beta chain. This clonotype has ten or more counts. There is no known antigen for this receptor. No much larger clone exists at a distance of one base, and base qualities are not known. The data originate from a study of response to subunit inactivated influenza vaccine (dated by TCRdb to 2016 to 2018). At the level of the whole study: To follow how T cells responded to a trivalent subunit inactivated influenza vaccine, the researchers relied on deep quantitative profiling of the T cell receptor repertoire. The investigation overall reported the following: The authors suggested that each seasonal influenza vaccination may recruit only a limited number of new T cells.

The library was obtained by RT-PCR. Sequencing was performed on an Illumina HiSeq 2500. TCRdb applied fastp at Q25 and MiXCR to the public reads, then kept only in-frame beta chains. Identical CDR3 protein sequences are pooled into one entry, listed with their most common genes and DNA. This sample comprises under 550,000 distinct CDR3 sequences, approximately 7.6% of them detected only once. Jointly, the top ten make up approximately 12% of the sample. CDR1 and CDR2 (SGHTA, FQGNSA) derive from the germline V gene. For this chain, trimming is 4 bases at the V end and 10 bases at the J end, and the number of junction bases without a gene match is 10. Its CDR3 holds 14 amino acids, cysteine through phenylalanine. Of all the DNA, just the CDR3 is kept, 42 bases in frame from base 1.

The source material was PBMCs from blood, sampled around 25 months after vaccination. The receptor was isolated from a man in his fifties or sixties who received an inactivated influenza vaccine. Donor details come from another sample of the same person, matched by shared clones. This chain joins TRBV7-2 to TRBJ1-1, with TRBD1 matching 9 junction bases. The nucleotide sequence is given as TGTGCCAGCAGCTCCCATGGGACAGGGCTTCGAGCTTTCTTT. The resulting protein is CASSSHGTGLRAFF.